The TCR beta chain under discussion was sequenced for a study of a mutant IDH1 vaccine in newly diagnosed glioma. About the research overall: In weeks 1, 3, 5, 7, 11, 15, 19 and 23, patients were immunized, eight times in all.

V lost 2 bases and J lost 2, with 8 bases in between. The CDR3 is 13 residues long. Germline assignment: CDR1 SGHRS and CDR2 YFSETQ. The time point denotes: week 5, during vaccination. Vaccinated patients received 300 ug of mutant IDH1 20-mer peptide per dose, with topical imiquimod. Details on this clone: As yet, its antigen is unknown.

Sequencing used immunoSEQ multiplex PCR; TCRdb keeps in-frame clones, though not all of them. The repertoire includes 53,000 or so clones, roughly 73% of them detected once, and around 5.3% sits in the top ten. The sequenced sample was PBMCs, obtained from a glioma patient whose treatment included an IDH1 peptide vaccine. This TCR derives from a man aged 50 to 60 with glioma. J is TRBJ2-7 and V is TRBV5-1; D ambiguous. CDR3 coding DNA: TGCGCCAGCAGCTTAGATCCCGCCTACGAGCAGTACTTC. Protein: CASSLDPAYEQYF.